The rows below give T cell receptor beta chains drawn from one sample of a study of blood T cell repertoires in COVID-19. TCRdb keeps only in-frame clones here, not all; method: immunoSEQ multiplex PCR. The sample has about 190,000 clones, approximately 87% seen once. Sequencing was done on a sample of peripheral blood. All receptors come from a woman aged 18-29 years who had recovered from COVID-19. CDR3s include the opening cysteine and the closing phenylalanine or tryptophan. The D gene is left open where the match is weak. Size tells how often a clone was seen (once, few, many) or the class of an expanded clone, and some rows leave it out.

clone_size: .
v_call: TRBV3-1/TRBV3-2
j_call: TRBJ2-3
d_call: TRBD2
cdr3_nt: TGTGCCAGCAGCCAAGAGGCTAGCGGAGATACGCAGTATTTT
cdr3_aa: CASSQEASGDTQYF

clone_size: .
v_call: TRBV5-5
j_call: TRBJ1-1
d_call: .
cdr3_nt: TGTGCCAGCAGCTTGTTAGTTTCAGGGTTGAACACTGAAGCTTTCTTT
cdr3_aa: CASSLLVSGLNTEAFF

clone_size: .
v_call: TRBV2
j_call: TRBJ1-2
d_call: TRBD1
cdr3_nt: TGTGCCAGCGCCCCAGACGGGACAGGGGCTGGCGGCTACACCTTC
cdr3_aa: CASAPDGTGAGGYTF

clone_size: .
v_call: TRBV6-5
j_call: TRBJ1-1
d_call: TRBD1
cdr3_nt: TGTGCCAGCAGTCGAACCGGGACAGGGCCGGAAGCTTTCTTT
cdr3_aa: CASSRTGTGPEAFF

clone_size: .
v_call: TRBV11-2
j_call: TRBJ1-1
d_call: .
cdr3_nt: TGTGCCAGCAGCCCCGGGGGATACACTGAAGCTTTCTTT
cdr3_aa: CASSPGGYTEAFF

clone_size: .
v_call: TRBV3-1/TRBV3-2
j_call: TRBJ1-2
d_call: .
cdr3_nt: TGTGCCAGCAGCCTGATAGACTATGGCTACACCTTC
cdr3_aa: CASSLIDYGYTF

clone_size: .
v_call: TRBV29-1
j_call: TRBJ2-3
d_call: .
cdr3_nt: TGCAGCGTTATCCGGTCCCACGCCACAGATACGCAGTATTTT
cdr3_aa: CSVIRSHATDTQYF

clone_size: .
v_call: TRBV4-1
j_call: TRBJ2-5
d_call: TRBD2
cdr3_nt: TGCGCCAGCAGCCAAAGAAGCGGGAGGGCCCAAGAGACCCAGTACTTC
cdr3_aa: CASSQRSGRAQETQYF

clone_size: .
v_call: TRBV5-1
j_call: TRBJ2-1
d_call: TRBD2
cdr3_nt: TGCGCCAGCGTCGCGGGAGCGAGGTACAATGAGCAGTTCTTC
cdr3_aa: CASVAGARYNEQFF

clone_size: .
v_call: TRBV4-1
j_call: TRBJ2-3
d_call: TRBD1
cdr3_nt: TGCGCCAGCAGCCTCGGACAGGGTACAGATACGCAGTATTTT
cdr3_aa: CASSLGQGTDTQYF

clone_size: .
v_call: TRBV3-1/TRBV3-2
j_call: TRBJ1-2
d_call: TRBD1
cdr3_nt: TGTGCCAGCAGCCAATTCAAAATTGAGGGGGCCTATGGCTACACCTTC
cdr3_aa: CASSQFKIEGAYGYTF

clone_size: .
v_call: TRBV24-1
j_call: TRBJ2-3
d_call: .
cdr3_nt: TGTGCCACCAGGACCTCTCACTTGGGGGGAGACTTGGATACGCAGTATTTT
cdr3_aa: CATRTSHLGGDLDTQYF

clone_size: .
v_call: TRBV19
j_call: TRBJ2-7
d_call: .
cdr3_nt: TGTGCCAGTAGTATAGGAGTCGGAGGGACAGCAACCTACGAGCAGTACTTC
cdr3_aa: CASSIGVGGTATYEQYF

clone_size: once
v_call: TRBV19
j_call: TRBJ1-3
d_call: .
cdr3_nt: TGTGCCAGTAGCGTTGGACAGCTCGGAAACACCATATATTTT
cdr3_aa: CASSVGQLGNTIYF

clone_size: once
v_call: TRBV6-1
j_call: TRBJ2-7
d_call: .
cdr3_nt: TGTGCCAGCAGTGAAAATACCCTCTTTAGCTACGAGCAGTACTTC
cdr3_aa: CASSENTLFSYEQYF

clone_size: .
v_call: TRBV18
j_call: TRBJ2-3
d_call: TRBD2
cdr3_nt: TGTGCCAGCTCACCCGGGACTAGCGGGGGCACAGATACGCAGTATTTT
cdr3_aa: CASSPGTSGGTDTQYF

clone_size: .
v_call: TRBV4-1
j_call: TRBJ1-2
d_call: .
cdr3_nt: TGCGCCAGCAGCCTGCGACCTACTAACCCTGCGGAGGGATATGGCTACACCTTC
cdr3_aa: CASSLRPTNPAEGYGYTF

clone_size: .
v_call: TRBV4-3
j_call: TRBJ1-5
d_call: .
cdr3_nt: TGCGCCAGCAGCCAAGATTGGAGAGCAGCCAACCAGCCCCAGCATTTT
cdr3_aa: CASSQDWRAANQPQHF

clone_size: few
v_call: TRBV19
j_call: TRBJ2-7
d_call: TRBD1
cdr3_nt: TGTGCCAGTAGTATGGTCCAGGGGGCGCGAGTCGAGCAGTACTTC
cdr3_aa: CASSMVQGARVEQYF

clone_size: .
v_call: TRBV4-3
j_call: TRBJ1-2
d_call: TRBD1
cdr3_nt: TGCGCCAGCAGCCCCGGGACAGGACCTAACTATGGCTACACCTTC
cdr3_aa: CASSPGTGPNYGYTF

clone_size: .
v_call: TRBV7-9
j_call: TRBJ2-1
d_call: TRBD2
cdr3_nt: TGTGCCAGCAGCCCCCCCGGGGGGTTCCCTGGCAATGAGCAGTTCTTC
cdr3_aa: CASSPPGGFPGNEQFF

clone_size: .
v_call: TRBV12-3/TRBV12-4
j_call: TRBJ1-5
d_call: .
cdr3_nt: TGTGCCAGCAGTTTAGGGCCGAATCAGCCCCAGCATTTT
cdr3_aa: CASSLGPNQPQHF

clone_size: .
v_call: TRBV21-1
j_call: TRBJ2-6
d_call: .
cdr3_nt: TGTGCCAGCAGCAAAGGGGACAGGGTTCTCTCTGGGGCCAACGTCCTGACTTTC
cdr3_aa: CASSKGDRVLSGANVLTF

clone_size: .
v_call: TRBV7-2
j_call: TRBJ2-1
d_call: TRBD2
cdr3_nt: TGTGCCAGCAGCTTAGTTGGCGGGAGGGGTGTGGATGAGCAGTTCTTC
cdr3_aa: CASSLVGGRGVDEQFF

clone_size: .
v_call: TRBV7-6
j_call: TRBJ2-2
d_call: .
cdr3_nt: TGTGCCAGCAGCTTAGCAGGGGGCACCGGGGAGCTGTTTTTT
cdr3_aa: CASSLAGGTGELFF

clone_size: .
v_call: TRBV12-3/TRBV12-4
j_call: TRBJ2-7
d_call: TRBD1
cdr3_nt: TGTGCCAGCAGTCGGGACAGCTCCTACGAGCAGTACTTC
cdr3_aa: CASSRDSSYEQYF

clone_size: .
v_call: TRBV9
j_call: TRBJ2-2
d_call: .
cdr3_nt: TGTGCCAGCAGCGTTAATAGCGGCCCCGGGGAGCTGTTTTTT
cdr3_aa: CASSVNSGPGELFF

clone_size: .
v_call: TRBV11-1
j_call: TRBJ2-2
d_call: .
cdr3_nt: TGTGCCAGCAGCTTTGGTCAGGGCACCGGGGAGCTGTTTTTT
cdr3_aa: CASSFGQGTGELFF

clone_size: .
v_call: TRBV6-5
j_call: TRBJ2-2
d_call: .
cdr3_nt: TGTGCCAGCGTCCGGGGGGCGGACACCGGGGAGCTGTTTTTT
cdr3_aa: CASVRGADTGELFF

clone_size: .
v_call: TRBV2
j_call: TRBJ1-1
d_call: TRBD1
cdr3_nt: TGTGCCAGCAGTGAGACAGGGCCGGGCACTGAAGCTTTCTTT
cdr3_aa: CASSETGPGTEAFF

clone_size: .
v_call: TRBV6-6
j_call: TRBJ1-1
d_call: .
cdr3_nt: TGTGCCAGCAGCTTAAGAGAGACTGAAGCTTTCTTT
cdr3_aa: CASSLRETEAFF

clone_size: .
v_call: TRBV4-3
j_call: TRBJ1-2
d_call: .
cdr3_nt: TGCGCCAGCAGCCAAACAGGGAGGGATAACTATGGCTACACCTTC
cdr3_aa: CASSQTGRDNYGYTF

clone_size: many
v_call: TRBV5-1
j_call: TRBJ2-1
d_call: TRBD2
cdr3_nt: TGCGCCAGCAGCCTTTTAGCGGGGCCTTACAATGAGCAGTTCTTC
cdr3_aa: CASSLLAGPYNEQFF

clone_size: .
v_call: TRBV9
j_call: TRBJ2-2
d_call: TRBD1
cdr3_nt: TGTGCCAGCAGCACGAGAGGGGGCGGGCCGAACACCGGGGAGCTGTTTTTT
cdr3_aa: CASSTRGGGPNTGELFF

clone_size: .
v_call: TRBV6-5
j_call: TRBJ2-5
d_call: TRBD2
cdr3_nt: TGTGCCAGCCAGAGGGGAGGGGAGACCCAGTACTTC
cdr3_aa: CASQRGGETQYF

clone_size: .
v_call: TRBV11-3
j_call: TRBJ1-1
d_call: .
cdr3_nt: TGTGCCAGCAGCTTAGGGACAGCGGGGAGGGACACTGAAGCTTTCTTT
cdr3_aa: CASSLGTAGRDTEAFF

clone_size: .
v_call: TRBV7-9
j_call: TRBJ1-3
d_call: .
cdr3_nt: TGTGCCAGCAGCTTAGATGGGGCAGGATCTGGAAACACCATATATTTT
cdr3_aa: CASSLDGAGSGNTIYF

clone_size: .
v_call: TRBV7-2
j_call: TRBJ2-2
d_call: .
cdr3_nt: TGTGCCAGCAGCCCCTGGCGGGAGAACACCGGGGAGCTGTTTTTT
cdr3_aa: CASSPWRENTGELFF

clone_size: .
v_call: TRBV10-3
j_call: TRBJ2-1
d_call: .
cdr3_nt: TGTGCCATCAGTTCCCTTTACAATGAGCAGTTCTTC
cdr3_aa: CAISSLYNEQFF